This T cell receptor beta chain is from a study of a mutant IDH1 vaccine in newly diagnosed glioma. The wider study: Patients previously underwent radiotherapy, temozolomide, or both, and most underwent both.

Germline assignment: CDR1 MNHEY and CDR2 SVGAGI. There are 14 residues in the CDR3. Trimming took 0 bases from V and 4 from J, leaving 9 bases between them. Whole-study findings and limits: Shifts in the top peripheral T cell clonotypes seemed unrelated to pseudoprogression. Immune responses arising from the vaccine appeared in about 93% of patients.

Time point described: week 47, end of study. It was 300 ug of mutant IDH1 20-mer peptide that made up each vaccine dose, given with topical imiquimod. Libraries were prepared by immunoSEQ multiplex PCR; TCRdb keeps only in-frame clonotypes and omits some of them. The table includes about 23,000 clones, approximately 81% detected once. Concerning this clone: Its antigen is unidentified.

This clonotype originated in a man aged 40-49 years with glioma. V and J are TRBV6-5 and TRBJ1-1; D may be TRBD1 (5 bases). Sequenced material: PBMCs, taken from a glioma patient whose treatment included an IDH1 peptide vaccine. In DNA form, the CDR3 reads TGTGCCAGCAGTTACTCGACCGGGGCCACTGAAGCTTTCTTT. Amino acid sequence: CASSYSTGATEAFF.